This T cell receptor (beta chain) was identified in a study of cytomegalovirus exposure and HLA in healthy donors. Study observations and caveats: Confirmation in vitro established that a few CMV-associated chains were specific for CMV antigens.

Clones were read by immunoSEQ multiplex PCR, and TCRdb kept only the in-frame ones, dropping some. The sample has approximately 110,000 clones; around 94% are singletons. The CDR3 is made up of 17 amino acids. In germline, CDR1 is PRHDT, CDR2 FYEKMQ (reference sequence). V lost 1 base and J lost 0, with 15 bases in between. Comment on this clone: Its target is not known.

V is TRBV13 and J is TRBJ1-1, with a tentative D call TRBD1 (5 bases). Sequenced: PBMCs. This sequence was found in a woman under 30 in good health and CMV-seronegative. CDR3 sequence (DNA): TGTGCCAGCAGCTTAGAAGGGGCAGCTAACATGAACACTGAAGCTTTCTTT. Translation: CASSLEGAANMNTEAFF.